This is a list of T cell receptor beta chains from one sample in a study of blood T cell repertoires in COVID-19. The table came from immunoSEQ multiplex PCR; TCRdb's copy has only in-frame clones and leaves some out. The repertoire consists of about 59,000 clones, with about nine tenths occurring once and the leading ten covering 8.6%. The sample was peripheral blood. These receptor sequences come from a human donor in a cohort sampled during active COVID-19. CDR3s include the opening cysteine and the closing phenylalanine or tryptophan. D genes are given only for firm matches. The size of a clone is reported for some rows only, either as once, few or many, or as a class for expanded clones.

size: .
D: .
V: TRBV12-3/TRBV12-4
length: 12
J: TRBJ2-7
DNA: TGTGCCAGCAGTTTCTTTCCGGGCGAGCAGTACTTC
CDR3: CASSFFPGEQYF

size: once
D: .
V: TRBV7-3
length: 15
J: TRBJ2-5
DNA: TGTGCCAGCAGCTTAACGTACGGGGGAGGAGAGACCCAGTACTTC
CDR3: CASSLTYGGGETQYF

size: .
D: .
V: TRBV28
length: 16
J: TRBJ2-5
DNA: TGTGCCAGCAGTTTATGGCGGCGGAGAGGTCGAGAGACCCAGTACTTC
CDR3: CASSLWRRRGRETQYF

size: .
D: .
V: TRBV4-3
length: 16
J: TRBJ2-3
DNA: TGCGCCAGCAGCCAGGGGAGGACTCGACACACAGATACGCAGTATTTT
CDR3: CASSQGRTRHTDTQYF

size: .
D: TRBD1
V: TRBV5-1
length: 14
J: TRBJ2-7
DNA: TGCGCCAGCAGCTTACAGGGGACCCCCGGCGAGCAGTACTTC
CDR3: CASSLQGTPGEQYF

size: .
D: TRBD2
V: TRBV6-1
length: 17
J: TRBJ2-7
DNA: TGTGCCAGCAGTGAAGAGGTGACTAGCGGGAGGTTTTACGAGCAGTACTTC
CDR3: CASSEEVTSGRFYEQYF

size: .
D: TRBD1
V: TRBV6-4
length: 22
J: TRBJ1-6
DNA: TGTGCCAGCAGTGACTCCAAGAGACAGGGTTGGTTTGCGAGCTCCTATAATTCACCCCTCCACTTT
CDR3: CASSDSKRQGWFASSYNSPLHF

size: .
D: TRBD1
V: TRBV18
length: 18
J: TRBJ1-1
DNA: TGTGCCAGCTCACCCCAACAACAAGACAGGGGGTTTGCGGAGGAAGCTTTCTTT
CDR3: CASSPQQQDRGFAEEAFF

size: .
D: .
V: TRBV3-1/TRBV3-2
length: 15
J: TRBJ1-1
DNA: TGTGCCAGCAGCCAAGAAACAGGCCTGAACACTGAAGCTTTCTTT
CDR3: CASSQETGLNTEAFF

size: .
D: .
V: TRBV3-1/TRBV3-2
length: 13
J: TRBJ2-7
DNA: TGTGCCAGCAGCCAAGATTTCGGGGACGAGCAGTACTTC
CDR3: CASSQDFGDEQYF

size: .
D: .
V: TRBV5-1
length: 13
J: TRBJ2-7
DNA: TGCGCCAGCAGCCATGGACAGACCTACGAGCAGTACTTC
CDR3: CASSHGQTYEQYF

size: once
D: TRBD1
V: TRBV2
length: 14
J: TRBJ2-7
DNA: TGTGCCAGCAGTGCCGGGACAGGGTTCTACGAGCAGTACTTC
CDR3: CASSAGTGFYEQYF

size: .
D: TRBD1
V: TRBV9
length: 15
J: TRBJ2-3
DNA: TGTGCCAGCAGCCGACCCGGGACAGGGACAGATACGCAGTATTTT
CDR3: CASSRPGTGTDTQYF

size: .
D: .
V: TRBV28
length: 12
J: TRBJ1-1
DNA: TGTGCCATTAAGGACAGCCCCACTGGAGCTTTCTTT
CDR3: CAIKDSPTGAFF

size: .
D: TRBD1
V: TRBV5-1
length: 15
J: TRBJ1-4
DNA: TGCGCCAGCAGCACCGGACAGGGAGGTAATGAAAAACTGTTTTTT
CDR3: CASSTGQGGNEKLFF

size: once
D: .
V: TRBV5-4
length: 14
J: TRBJ1-5
DNA: TGTGCCAGCAGCTTGGGCGGAGGGAATCAGCCCCAGCATTTT
CDR3: CASSLGGGNQPQHF

size: .
D: .
V: TRBV6-1
length: 15
J: TRBJ2-7
DNA: TGTGCCAGCAGTGAAACAGCGGTCGGCTCCTACGAGCAGTACTTC
CDR3: CASSETAVGSYEQYF

size: .
D: .
V: TRBV27
length: 14
J: TRBJ1-1
DNA: TGTGCCAGCAGTTCAGGGGTATGGAGCACTGAAGCTTTCTTT
CDR3: CASSSGVWSTEAFF

size: .
D: .
V: TRBV2
length: 14
J: TRBJ1-6
DNA: TGTGCCAGCATTGCGGGATCTTATAATTCACCCCTCCACTTT
CDR3: CASIAGSYNSPLHF

size: .
D: .
V: TRBV5-1
length: 12
J: TRBJ2-7
DNA: TGCGCCAGCAGCCCCCCGCCGGGCGAGCAGTACTTC
CDR3: CASSPPPGEQYF

size: .
D: .
V: TRBV28
length: 13
J: TRBJ2-7
DNA: TGTGCCAGCAGAGACCCGGGACTCTACGAGCAGTACTTC
CDR3: CASRDPGLYEQYF

size: .
D: .
V: TRBV5-1
length: 13
J: TRBJ2-5
DNA: TGCGCCAGCAGGCGTTCGTACCAAGAGACCCAGTACTTC
CDR3: CASRRSYQETQYF

size: .
D: TRBD1
V: TRBV9
length: 17
J: TRBJ2-1
DNA: TGTGCCAGCAGCACCCCGGGAACAGGGGGCTCCTACAATGAGCAGTTCTTC
CDR3: CASSTPGTGGSYNEQFF

size: .
D: TRBD1
V: TRBV12-3/TRBV12-4
length: 13
J: TRBJ2-7
DNA: TGTGCCAGCCAGGGACAGGGGAGCTACGAGCAGTACTTC
CDR3: CASQGQGSYEQYF

size: .
D: TRBD1
V: TRBV28
length: 13
J: TRBJ1-4
DNA: TGTGCCAGCAAGGGGGCGCGAGGTGAAAAACTGTTTTTT
CDR3: CASKGARGEKLFF

size: .
D: TRBD1
V: TRBV2
length: 13
J: TRBJ1-3
DNA: TGTGCCAGCAGACAGGGGCCAGAAAACACCATATATTTT
CDR3: CASRQGPENTIYF

size: .
D: .
V: TRBV19
length: 14
J: TRBJ1-4
DNA: TGTGCCAGTAGTTGGCAGTCCTCTAATGAAAAACTGTTTTTT
CDR3: CASSWQSSNEKLFF

size: .
D: TRBD2
V: TRBV18
length: 16
J: TRBJ2-7
DNA: TGTGCCAGCTCACCCCTGGTTAGCGGGAATATCAACGAGCAGTACTTC
CDR3: CASSPLVSGNINEQYF

size: .
D: .
V: TRBV27
length: 14
J: TRBJ2-7
DNA: TGTGCCAGCAGTTTGAAAGGGGATCGCTACGAGCAGTACTTC
CDR3: CASSLKGDRYEQYF

size: .
D: TRBD2
V: TRBV6-5
length: 15
J: TRBJ2-3
DNA: TGTGCCAGCATTCCGGGACTAGCGGGTTCAGATACGCAGTATTTT
CDR3: CASIPGLAGSDTQYF

size: once
D: TRBD1
V: TRBV18
length: 13
J: TRBJ1-2
DNA: TGTGCCAGCTCACCTGGGACAGACCTTGATGGCACCTTC
CDR3: CASSPGTDLDGTF